This TCR beta chain is drawn from a study of blood T cell repertoires in COVID-19. Study information: Nucleic acid was either cDNA or gDNA, and it came from T cells, B-cell-depleted T cells, or PBMCs.

CDR1 and CDR2 from the germline V gene are MNHEY and SMNVEV (reference sequence). This CDR3 comprises 14 residues. V was pared by 5 bases and J by 1 base, with 9 bases between. Per the original methods: The authors estimated nucleated cell counts from reference gene primer amplification. Clones were sequenced by immunoSEQ multiplex PCR, and TCRdb holds only the in-frame ones, with some missing. The DNA was the basis for D and trimming; V, J and clone size are from that table. The sample has about 60,000 clones; roughly nine tenths are singletons. The sample comprised peripheral blood. This sequence originates from a human donor with acute or convalescent COVID-19. The donor label of this sample is uncertain. This chain links TRBV27 with TRBJ2-1, with D uncertain. For the CDR3, the DNA is TGTGCCAGCAGTGTGAGCGAGTCCTACAATGAGCAGTTCTTC. It specifies CASSVSESYNEQFF.